This note documents a single T cell receptor beta chain sequence. Semi-nested PCR with Nested Universal Primer A followed constant-region reverse priming of full-length variable regions. One entry per CDR3 protein results from TCRdb running MiXCR on the 5' RACE reads. Here the sample spans some 45,000 distinct CDR3 sequences, 28% being singletons. Sequencing used naive CD4+ T cells sorted from blood. Subset described: naive CD4+ T cells, CD4+CD45RA+CD25-. The sequence was collected from a female donor with breast cancer.

The DNA of the CDR3 is TGTGCCAGCAGTCCTACCACCAGGACTAGCGGCCGGGTTAATGAGCAGTTCTTC. Translating gives CASSPTTRTSGRVNEQFF. The V call is TRBV28, the J call TRBJ2-1; 10 nucleotides line up with TRBD2. Germline values: CDR1 MDHEN, CDR2 SYDVKM. Trimming took 5 bases from V and 7 from J; bases not matched to a gene: 17. This CDR3 comprises 18 residues. Combining the CDR3 with reference TRBV28 and TRBJ2-1 gives the whole variable domain DVKVTQSSRYLVKRTGEKVFLECVQDMDHENMFWYRQDPGLGLRLIYFSYDVKMKEKGDIPEGYSVSREKKERFSLILESASTNQTSMYLCASSPTTRTSGRVNEQFFGPGTRLTVL.